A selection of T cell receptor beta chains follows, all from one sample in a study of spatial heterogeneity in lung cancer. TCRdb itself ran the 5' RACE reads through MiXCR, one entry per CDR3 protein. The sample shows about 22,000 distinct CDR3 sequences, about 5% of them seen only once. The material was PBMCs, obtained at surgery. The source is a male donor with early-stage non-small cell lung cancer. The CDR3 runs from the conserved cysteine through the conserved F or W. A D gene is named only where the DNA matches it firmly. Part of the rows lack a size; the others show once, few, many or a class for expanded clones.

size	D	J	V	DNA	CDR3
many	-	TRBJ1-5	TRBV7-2	TGTGCCAGCAGCTTATATACGGGGGGGAATCAGCCCCAGCATTTT	CASSLYTGGNQPQHF
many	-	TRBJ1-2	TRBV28	TGTGCCAGCAGTCCTCCAGGGCACAAAGAGTATGGCTACACCTTC	CASSPPGHKEYGYTF
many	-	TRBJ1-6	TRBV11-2	TGTGCCAGCAGCTTAGATAATTCACCCCTCCACTTT	CASSLDNSPLHF
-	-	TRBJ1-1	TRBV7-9	TGTGCCAGCAGCTTAGTGGGGTCAGGCGATGAAGCTTTCTTT	CASSLVGSGDEAFF
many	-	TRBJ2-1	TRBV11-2	TGTGCCAGCAGCCTAAGACTAGACACCGGTGAGCAGTTCTTC	CASSLRLDTGEQFF
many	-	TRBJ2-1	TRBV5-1	TGCGCCAGCAGCGGTCTTGATCTCAATGAGCAGTTCTTC	CASSGLDLNEQFF
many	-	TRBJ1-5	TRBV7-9	TGTGCCAGCAGCTTAGGGCAGACTAGCAATCAGCCCCAGCATTTT	CASSLGQTSNQPQHF
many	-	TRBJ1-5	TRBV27	TGTGCCAGTCGGAGGGTTAGCAATCAGCCCCAGCATTTT	CASRRVSNQPQHF
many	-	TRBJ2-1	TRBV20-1	TGCAGTGCTAGAGATCGGGTTCTTTCAGCAGGAGAGGTTGAGCAGTTCTTC	CSARDRVLSAGEVEQFF
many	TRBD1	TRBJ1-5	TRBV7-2	TGTGCCAGCAGCGCCTACAGGGGAGCGCAGCCCCAGCATTTT	CASSAYRGAQPQHF
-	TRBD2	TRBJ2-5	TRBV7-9	TGTGCCAGCAGCTCACCAGGACTAGCGGGGGGCTGGTTACAAGAGACCCAGTACTTC	CASSSPGLAGGWLQETQYF
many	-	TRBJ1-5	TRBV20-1	TGCAGTGCCTTGACCGGGAGCAATCAGCCCCAGCATTTT	CSALTGSNQPQHF
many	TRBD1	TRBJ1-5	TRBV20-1	TGCAGTGCTAACAGGGGGGGTCAGCCCCAGCATTTT	CSANRGGQPQHF
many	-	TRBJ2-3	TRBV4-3	TGCGCCAGCAGCCGCCTCAGCGGAGGAGACACAGATACGCAGTATTTT	CASSRLSGGDTDTQYF
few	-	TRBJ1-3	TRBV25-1	TGTGCCAGCACCGACGGACGGAGCTCTGGAAACACCATATATTTT	CASTDGRSSGNTIYF
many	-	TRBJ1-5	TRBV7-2	TGTGCCAGCAGCTTGGACCCCGCGGGTCAGCCCCAGCATTTT	CASSLDPAGQPQHF
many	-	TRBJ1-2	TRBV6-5	TGTGCCAGCAAAAATCCAGGGTCGGGCTATGGCTACACCTTC	CASKNPGSGYGYTF
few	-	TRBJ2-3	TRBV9	TGTGCCAGCAGCATCCAGGACGGCGATACGCAGTATTTT	CASSIQDGDTQYF
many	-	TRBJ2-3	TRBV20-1	TGCAGTGCTAGAGATAGTCGGGGGGCCACAGATACGCAGTATTTT	CSARDSRGATDTQYF
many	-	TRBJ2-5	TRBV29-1	TGCAGCTTCAGGGGGGGAGTAGAGACCCAGTACTTC	CSFRGGVETQYF
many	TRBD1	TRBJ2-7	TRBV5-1	TGCGCCAGCAGCTTCGTGACAGGGAGCTCCTACGAGCAGTACTTC	CASSFVTGSSYEQYF
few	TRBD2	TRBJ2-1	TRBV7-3	TGTGCCAGCAGCTTATCTCCGGGAGGCCGCAATGAGCAGTTCTTC	CASSLSPGGRNEQFF
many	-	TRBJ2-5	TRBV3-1	TGTGCCAGCAGCCAACAACAGGGTAGCGAGACCCAGTACTTC	CASSQQQGSETQYF
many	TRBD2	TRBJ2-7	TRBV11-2	TGTGCCAGCAGCCCGGGACTAGCGCCCTACGAGCAGTACTTC	CASSPGLAPYEQYF
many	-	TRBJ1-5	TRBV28	TGTGCCAGCATCTCCCACGGGGGGAATCAGCCCCAGCATTTT	CASISHGGNQPQHF
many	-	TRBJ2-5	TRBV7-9	TGTGCCAGCAGTGCCCCGTTCGGGTCCCAAGAGACCCAGTACTTC	CASSAPFGSQETQYF
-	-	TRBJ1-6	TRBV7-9	TGTGCCAGCAGCTTATTAACGGATTCACCCCTCCACTTT	CASSLLTDSPLHF
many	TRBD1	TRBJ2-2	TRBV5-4	TGTGCCAGCAGCTTGGGACCCGGACAGGGGAACACCGGGGAGCTGTTTTTT	CASSLGPGQGNTGELFF